The following is a T cell receptor beta chain sequence with its context. This sample is part of a study of blood T cell repertoires in COVID-19. Study in general: T cells, B-cell-depleted T cells, or PBMCs provided the cDNA or gDNA that served as material.

The data were produced by immunoSEQ multiplex PCR, yet TCRdb's version contains in-frame clones alone and is incomplete. The sample contains 200,000 to 250,000 clones, around 80% of which appear only once. The germline V and J ends were trimmed by 0 bases and 5 bases, with 11 bases remaining between them. Per the germline V gene, CDR1 is KGHDR and CDR2 is SFDVKD. CDR3 length: 15 amino acids. The chain carries TRBV24-1 and TRBJ2-3, with TRBD2 as a possible D gene (6 bases). Sequencing used peripheral blood. This TCR was sampled from a woman between 70 and 85 years old with acute or convalescent COVID-19. The CDR3 nucleotides read TGTGCCACCAGTGATTTGAGGAGGGCGGGAGATACGCAGTATTTT. Translating gives CATSDLRRAGDTQYF.